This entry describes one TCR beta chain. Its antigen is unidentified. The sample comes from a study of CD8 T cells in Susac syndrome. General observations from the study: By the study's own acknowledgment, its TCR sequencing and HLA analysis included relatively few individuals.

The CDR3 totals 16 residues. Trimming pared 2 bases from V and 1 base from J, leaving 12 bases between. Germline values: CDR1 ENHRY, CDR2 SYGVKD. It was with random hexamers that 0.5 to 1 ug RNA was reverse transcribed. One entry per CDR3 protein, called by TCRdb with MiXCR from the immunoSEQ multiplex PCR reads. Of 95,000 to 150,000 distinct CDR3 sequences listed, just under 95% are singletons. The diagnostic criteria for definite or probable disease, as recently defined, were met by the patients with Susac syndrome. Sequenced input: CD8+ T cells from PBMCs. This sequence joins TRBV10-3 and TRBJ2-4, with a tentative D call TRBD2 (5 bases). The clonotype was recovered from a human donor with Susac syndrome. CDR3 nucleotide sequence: TGTGCCATCAGTGAGGGTGAGGGAAAGGCCAAAAACATTCAGTACTTC. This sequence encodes CAISEGEGKAKNIQYF.